Shown below are 30 T cell receptor beta chains from a single sample sequenced in a study of CD8 T cells in Susac syndrome. The RNA input was about 0.5 to 1 ug, and it was reverse transcribed with random hexamers. In TCRdb, the immunoSEQ multiplex PCR reads were re-called with MiXCR into one record per CDR3 protein. Of about 150,000 distinct CDR3 sequences listed, just under 97% are singletons. The sequenced sample consisted of CD8+ T cells from PBMCs. Receptor source: a human donor with multiple sclerosis.

This rearrangement joins TRBV4-1 to TRBJ2-5; D remains ambiguous. The CDR3 has 12 amino acids. With 0 bases removed from V and 4 bases from J, the gap between germline ends came to 3 bases. The germline V gene has CDR1 MGHRA and CDR2 YSYEKL. CDR3 in amino acids: CASSQEGETQYF. CDR3 in DNA: TGCGCCAGCAGCCAAGAAGGAGAGACCCAGTACTTC.

The rearrangement joins TRBV5-1 to TRBJ2-7; D not certain. The CDR3 consists of 14 residues. Germline loops: CDR1 SGHRS, CDR2 YFSETQ. V lost 1 base and J 2 bases, leaving 10 bases between the germline ends. The CDR3 protein is CASSLNPSTYEQYF. In nucleotides, the CDR3 is TGCGCCAGCAGCTTGAACCCCTCGACCTACGAGCAGTACTTC.

The chain combines TRBV3-1 with TRBJ2-5; perhaps TRBD1 as D (6 bases). V lost 4 bases, J lost 5 bases, and 14 bases lay in between. Germline V gives CDR1 LGHDT, CDR2 YNNKEL (reference sequence). This CDR3 has 14 residues. The chain's CDR3 is CASSRTGYRETQYF. CDR3 sequence (DNA): TGTGCCAGCAGCCGTACAGGGTACAGGGAGACCCAGTACTTC.

This chain links TRBV6-1 with TRBJ2-1, with D possibly matching TRBD2 (7 bases). The CDR3 is made up of 15 amino acids. Trimming left V 1 base short and J 4 bases short, with 11 bases between. Germline V gene lookup returns CDR1 MNHNS and CDR2 SASEGT. As DNA, the CDR3 is TGTGCCAGCAGTGAAGACGGGGGGCATTACAATGAGCAGTTCTTC. Protein sequence: CASSEDGGHYNEQFF.

The rearrangement links TRBV14 to TRBJ2-1, with a tentative D call TRBD1 (6 bases). V was pared by 0 bases and J by 7 bases, with 16 bases between. Germline-derived CDR1 and CDR2 are SGHDN and FVKESK. The CDR3 is 16 residues long. The CDR3 sequence: CASSQDLGDTGNEQFF. As DNA, the CDR3 is TGTGCCAGCAGCCAAGATCTAGGGGATACAGGGAATGAGCAGTTCTTC.

V is TRBV5-1 and J is TRBJ2-1, with D hard to call. The CDR3 sequence is 14 residues long. CDR1 SGHRS and CDR2 YFSETQ come from the germline V gene. The V gene lost 0 bases and the J gene lost 5 bases, with 9 bases spanning the gap. CDR3 bases: TGCGCCAGCAGCTTGGAGGGTTCGGACAATGAGCAGTTCTTC. This encodes CASSLEGSDNEQFF.

The chain employs TRBV30 and TRBJ1-2; D not resolved. The germline V gene has CDR1 GTSNPN and CDR2 SVGIG (reference sequence). Trimming took off 0 bases at V and 6 bases at J, with 11 bases between the two ends. The CDR3 spans 13 residues. The CDR3 protein is CAWSVIERNGYTF. Here the CDR3 DNA reads TGTGCCTGGAGTGTAATAGAACGGAATGGCTACACCTTC. The full variable domain, its missing parts supplied by reference TRBV30 and TRBJ1-2, is SQTIHQWPATLVQPVGSPLSLECTVEGTSNPNLYWYRQAAGRGLQLLFYSVGIGQISSEVPQNLSASRPQDRQFILSSKKLLLSDSGFYLCAWSVIERNGYTFGSGTRLTVV.

The chain recombines TRBV5-6 with TRBJ1-1; D not certain. There are 13 residues in the CDR3. The V end lost 2 bases, the J end lost 2 bases, and 7 bases lay between the germline ends. Germline V gene lookup returns CDR1 SGHDT and CDR2 YYEEEE. CDR3 nucleotides: TGTGCCAGCAGCTTCAATACTAACACTGAAGCTTTCTTT. It codes for CASSFNTNTEAFF.

This clonotype was observed once. The rearrangement links TRBV15 to TRBJ1-1, with 11 bases lining up with TRBD1. Germline V gene sequence: CDR1 LNHNV, CDR2 YYDKDF (reference sequence). CDR3 length: 15 amino acids. V gave up 5 bases and J gave up 4 bases; unmatched junction bases: 6. The CDR3 sequence: CATSGGTGGITEAFF. CDR3 bases: TGTGCCACCAGCGGAGGGACAGGGGGGATCACTGAAGCTTTCTTT.

The rearrangement links TRBV19 to TRBJ1-1, with D uncertain. The V gene lost 5 bases and the J gene lost 0 bases, with 4 bases spanning the gap. This CDR3 spans 12 amino acids. Germline V gene sequence: CDR1 LNHDA, CDR2 SQIVND (reference sequence). This CDR3 reads CASSAMNTEAFF. In DNA form, the CDR3 reads TGTGCCAGTAGTGCCATGAACACTGAAGCTTTCTTT. The full variable domain, in which reference TRBV19 and TRBJ1-1 provide the parts outside the CDR3, is DGGITQSPKYLFRKEGQNVTLSCEQNLNHDAMYWYRQDPGQGLRLIYYSQIVNDFQKGDIAEGYSVSREKKESFPLTVTSAQKNPTAFYLCASSAMNTEAFFGQGTRLTVV.

The chain carries TRBV5-1 and TRBJ1-1; perhaps TRBD1 as D (5 bases). The V gene's germline CDR1 is SGHRS and CDR2 YFSETQ. The length of the CDR3 is 13 residues. Trimming pared 5 bases from V and 1 base from J, leaving 9 bases between. The CDR3 nucleotides read TGCGCCAGCAGTGTAGACAGGAACACTGAAGCTTTCTTT. Translating it yields CASSVDRNTEAFF.

The V gene is TRBV6-5, the J gene TRBJ1-1; weak D call: TRBD1 (5 bases). CDR1 is MNHEY and CDR2 is SVGAGI in the germline V gene. The CDR3 is made up of 13 amino acids. The V end lost 6 bases, the J end lost 4 bases, and 12 bases lay between the germline ends. The CDR3 is CASRNPGGTEAFF. The CDR3 region has the DNA TGTGCCAGCAGAAATCCCGGGGGCACTGAAGCTTTCTTT.

The chain's CDR3 is CASSFGTAYEQYF. CDR3 DNA: TGTGCCAGCTCTTTTGGGACAGCCTACGAGCAGTACTTC. The rearrangement uses TRBV27 and TRBJ2-7; TRBD1 matches at 7 bases. Looked up from germline, CDR1 is MNHEY and CDR2 is SMNVEV (reference sequence). The CDR3 is made up of 13 amino acids. Unmatched junction bases numbered 6, after V lost 8 bases and J lost 2 bases.

This chain uses TRBV27 with TRBJ2-7, with D maybe TRBD1 (6 bases). Germline CDR1 is MNHEY and CDR2 is SMNVEV (reference sequence). The CDR3 is made up of 16 amino acids. V lost 4 bases and J 2 bases, leaving 18 bases between the germline ends. The CDR3 DNA sequence: TGTGCCAGCAGTTCCCGGGACATTGGGTTTCCCTACGAGCAGTACTTC. Translation: CASSSRDIGFPYEQYF.

The chain has TRBV18 and TRBJ2-3; no clear D gene. The CDR3 covers 14 residues. Germline-derived CDR1 and CDR2 are KGHSH and LQKENI. V lost 1 base and J lost 2, with 7 bases in between. CDR3 DNA: TGTGCCAGCTCACCACAGAGAGTCACAGATACGCAGTATTTT. Translation: CASSPQRVTDTQYF.

The rearrangement joins TRBV7-2 to TRBJ1-4; D possibly corresponds to TRBD1 (5 bases). With 5 bases removed from V and 3 bases from J, the gap between germline ends came to 16 bases. The length of the CDR3 is 16 residues. CDR1 is SGHTA and CDR2 is FQGNSA in the germline V gene. CDR3: CASSAPRAGANEKLFF. CDR3 DNA: TGTGCCAGCAGCGCTCCCAGGGCGGGAGCTAATGAAAAACTGTTTTTT.

The V gene is TRBV20-1, the J gene TRBJ1-2, with TRBD1 matching 7 bases. This CDR3 has 12 residues. V gave up 5 bases and J gave up 6 bases; unmatched junction bases: 6. Germline lookup yields CDR1 DFQATT and CDR2 SNEGSKA (reference sequence). CDR3 residues: CSALTGEDGYTF. CDR3 in DNA: TGCAGTGCTCTTACAGGGGAGGATGGCTACACCTTC.

The chain joins TRBV27 to TRBJ2-1; D unclear. Trimming cost V 4 bases and J 4 bases, with 11 bases left between them. This CDR3 is built from 14 residues. CDR1 MNHEY and CDR2 SMNVEV come from the germline V gene (reference sequence). The CDR3 here is CASSSLGYYNEQFF. The CDR3 nucleotides read TGTGCCAGCAGTTCCCTCGGGTATTACAATGAGCAGTTCTTC.

Only one count was recorded for this clonotype. The rearrangement uses TRBV9 and TRBJ1-6, with a weak D call TRBD1 (5 bases). Germline V gene data show CDR1 as SGDLS and CDR2 as YYNGEE. V lost 3 bases and J lost 10, with 14 bases in between. The CDR3 consists of 14 residues. The CDR3 DNA reads as TGTGCCAGCAGCGCGAGGGCGGGGGACTCACCCCTCCACTTT. Amino acids: CASSARAGDSPLHF. Combining the CDR3 with reference TRBV9 and TRBJ1-6 gives the whole variable domain DSGVTQTPKHLITATGQRVTLRCSPRSGDLSVYWYQQSLDQGLQFLIQYYNGEERAKGNILERFSAQQFPDLHSELNLSSLELGDSALYFCASSARAGDSPLHFGNGTRLTVT.

This clonotype was seen once. The J gene is TRBJ2-3, the V gene TRBV20-1, with 7 bases identical to TRBD2. Germline CDR1 and CDR2: DFQATT and SNEGSKA (reference sequence). The CDR3 runs to 13 residues. V lost 5 bases to trimming and J lost 4 bases; unmatched junction nucleotides: 6. The CDR3 spells CSAPGGYADTQYF. In DNA form, the CDR3 reads TGCAGTGCTCCGGGAGGATACGCAGATACGCAGTATTTT.

This sequence joins TRBV29-1 and TRBJ1-2; D gene unclear. V was trimmed by 2 bases and J by 8 bases, leaving 15 bases between them. The CDR3 is 13 residues long. Germline CDR1 is SQVTM and CDR2 is ANQGSEA. The CDR3 here is CSVEPVVGEGYTF. CDR3 DNA sequence: TGCAGCGTTGAACCCGTTGTGGGTGAGGGCTACACCTTC.

The CDR3 DNA reads TGTGCCAGCAGTTACTCTCGTCCGGGGCCGGAAGGCGAGCAGTACGTC. As protein: CASSYSRPGPEGEQYV. The V and J genes are TRBV6-5 and TRBJ2-7, with D perhaps TRBD1 or TRBD2 (5 bases each). Germline CDR1 and CDR2: MNHEY and SVGAGI. V was clipped by 0 bases and J by 6 bases, with 18 bases between them. CDR3 size: 16 residues.

This chain uses TRBV14 with TRBJ2-6; D gene uncertain. V was cut by 5 bases and J by 0 bases, with 11 bases left in between. Per germline, CDR1 SGHDN and CDR2 FVKESK. CDR3 size: 16 residues. As DNA, the CDR3 is TGTGCCAGCAGCTACGACCCCTTCTCTGGGGCCAACGTCCTGACTTTC. It specifies CASSYDPFSGANVLTF. Together with reference TRBV14 and TRBJ2-6, the CDR3 gives the full variable domain: EAGVTQFPSHSVIEKGQTVTLRCDPISGHDNLYWYRRVMGKEIKFLLHFVKESKQDESGMPNNRFLAERTGGTYSTLKVQPAELEDSGVYFCASSYDPFSGANVLTFGAGSRLTVL.

This chain connects TRBV3-1 to TRBJ2-7, with TRBD1 matching over 9 bases. Germline V gives CDR1 LGHDT, CDR2 YNNKEL (reference sequence). This CDR3 contains 13 residues. With 9 bases clipped from V and 5 bases from J, the junction kept 8 bases outside the gene matches. The CDR3 here is CASTGTGSNEQYF. The CDR3 region has the DNA TGTGCCAGTACCGGGACAGGGTCGAACGAGCAGTACTTC.

This rearrangement joins TRBV12-3 or TRBV12-4 to TRBJ1-2, with 10 nucleotides matching TRBD1. J gave up 6 bases and V 6 bases, and 10 bases lay outside the gene matches. This CDR3 contains 15 residues. The CDR3 DNA is TGTGCCAGCAGCCGGGGGGGACAGGGGAGGCATGGCTACACCTTC. Translating gives CASSRGGQGRHGYTF.

This chain joins TRBV15 and TRBJ2-3, with 8 bases aligning to TRBD1. Germline V gene data show CDR1 as LNHNV and CDR2 as YYDKDF (reference sequence). The CDR3 is 14 residues long. J was trimmed by 0 bases and V by 8 bases; bases with no gene match: 4. CDR3 sequence reads: CATRQGASTDTQYF. The CDR3 coding sequence is TGTGCCACCCGGCAGGGGGCGAGCACAGATACGCAGTATTTT.

The rearrangement uses TRBV2 and TRBJ2-6; D uncertain. The CDR3 has 15 amino acids. Germline V gene sequence: CDR1 SNHLY, CDR2 FYNNEI. The V end lost 9 bases, the J end lost 2 bases, and 14 bases lay between the germline ends. CDR3 sequence: CASTPLWAGANVLTF. In DNA form, the CDR3 reads TGTGCCAGTACTCCACTGTGGGCTGGGGCCAACGTCCTGACTTTC.

This clonotype came up once. The chain carries TRBV7-2 and TRBJ2-1; 7 bases are shared with TRBD2. The CDR3 is made up of 16 amino acids. J was trimmed by 3 bases and V by 1 base; bases with no gene match: 6. Germline values: CDR1 SGHTA, CDR2 FQGNSA. The CDR3 DNA is TGTGCCAGCAGCTTAGTTTTGCGGGGGATCTACAATGAGCAGTTCTTC. Translated, it gives CASSLVLRGIYNEQFF.

The V call is TRBV19, the J call TRBJ1-2; D is unresolved. Germline loops: CDR1 LNHDA, CDR2 SQIVND (reference sequence). The germline V and J ends were trimmed by 1 base and 4 bases, with 13 bases remaining between them. The CDR3 runs 15 residues. In nucleotides, the CDR3 is TGTGCCAGTAGTATAGCACAGACGCCCTCCTATGGCTACACCTTC. This encodes CASSIAQTPSYGYTF. Full variable domain (outside the CDR3, taken from reference TRBV19 and TRBJ1-2): DGGITQSPKYLFRKEGQNVTLSCEQNLNHDAMYWYRQDPGQGLRLIYYSQIVNDFQKGDIAEGYSVSREKKESFPLTVTSAQKNPTAFYLCASSIAQTPSYGYTFGSGTRLTVV.

The chain uses TRBV12-3 or TRBV12-4 and TRBJ1-1, with 7 bases fitting TRBD1. The CDR3 is 12 residues long. With V trimmed by 7 bases and J by 8 bases, 7 bases remained unmatched. CDR3 sequence (DNA): TGTGCCAGCACCTCCCAGGGGGTCGAAGCTTTCTTT. Protein: CASTSQGVEAFF.